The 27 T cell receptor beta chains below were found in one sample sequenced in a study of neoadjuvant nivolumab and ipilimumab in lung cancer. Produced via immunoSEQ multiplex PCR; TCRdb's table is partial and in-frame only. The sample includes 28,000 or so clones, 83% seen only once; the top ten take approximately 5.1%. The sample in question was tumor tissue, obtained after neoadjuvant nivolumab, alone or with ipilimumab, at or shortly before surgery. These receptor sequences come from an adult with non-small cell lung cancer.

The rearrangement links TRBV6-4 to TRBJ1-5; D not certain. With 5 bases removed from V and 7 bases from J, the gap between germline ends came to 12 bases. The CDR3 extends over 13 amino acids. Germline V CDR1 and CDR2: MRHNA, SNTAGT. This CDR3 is CASSLDEEQPQHF. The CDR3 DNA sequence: TGTGCCAGCAGTTTAGACGAGGAGCAGCCCCAGCATTTT.

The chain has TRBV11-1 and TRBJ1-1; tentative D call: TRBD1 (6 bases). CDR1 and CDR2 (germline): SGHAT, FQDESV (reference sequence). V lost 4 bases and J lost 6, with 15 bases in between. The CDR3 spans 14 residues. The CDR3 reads CASSWLGGAAEAFF. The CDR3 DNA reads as TGTGCCAGCAGCTGGTTGGGGGGGGCCGCTGAAGCTTTCTTT.

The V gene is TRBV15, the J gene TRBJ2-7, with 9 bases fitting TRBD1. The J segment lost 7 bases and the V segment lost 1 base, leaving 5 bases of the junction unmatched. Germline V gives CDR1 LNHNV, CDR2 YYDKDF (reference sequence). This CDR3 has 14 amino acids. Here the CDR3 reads CATSRGQGVWEQYF. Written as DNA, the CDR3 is TGTGCCACCAGCAGAGGACAGGGGGTTTGGGAGCAGTACTTC.

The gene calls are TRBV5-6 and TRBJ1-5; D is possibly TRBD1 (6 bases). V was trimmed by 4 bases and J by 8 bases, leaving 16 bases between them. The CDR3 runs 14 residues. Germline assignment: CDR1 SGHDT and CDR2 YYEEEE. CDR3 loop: CASSGHREGKPQHF. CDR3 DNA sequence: TGTGCCAGCAGCGGACACAGGGAAGGAAAGCCCCAGCATTTT.

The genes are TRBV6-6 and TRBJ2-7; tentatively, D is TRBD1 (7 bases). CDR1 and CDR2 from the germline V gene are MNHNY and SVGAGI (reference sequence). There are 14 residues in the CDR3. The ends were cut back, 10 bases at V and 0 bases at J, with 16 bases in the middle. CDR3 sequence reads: CATDLRGASYEQYF. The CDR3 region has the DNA TGTGCCACCGATCTCAGGGGGGCCTCCTACGAGCAGTACTTC.

For the CDR3, the DNA is TGCAGTGCTAGACCTCAAGAGACCCAGTACTTC. It codes for CSARPQETQYF. The chain links TRBV20-1 to TRBJ2-5; D not certain. This CDR3 comprises 11 residues. Trimming took off 2 bases at V and 2 bases at J, with 3 bases between the two ends. The germline CDR1 and CDR2 sequences are DFQATT and SNEGSKA (reference sequence).

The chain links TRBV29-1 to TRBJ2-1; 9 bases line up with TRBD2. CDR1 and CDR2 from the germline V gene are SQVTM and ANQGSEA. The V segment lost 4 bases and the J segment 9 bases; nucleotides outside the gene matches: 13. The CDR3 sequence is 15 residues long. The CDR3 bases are TGCAGCGTTGGAAGTCCTAGCGGGGCAGAGGGTGAGCAGTTCTTC. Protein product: CSVGSPSGAEGEQFF.

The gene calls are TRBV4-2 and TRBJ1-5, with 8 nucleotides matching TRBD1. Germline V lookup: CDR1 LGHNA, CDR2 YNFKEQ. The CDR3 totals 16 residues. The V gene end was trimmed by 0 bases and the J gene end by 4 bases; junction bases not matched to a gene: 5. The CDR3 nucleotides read TGTGCCAGCAGCCAAGAGCAGGGGGCTGCAAATCAGCCCCAGCATTTT. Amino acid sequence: CASSQEQGAANQPQHF.

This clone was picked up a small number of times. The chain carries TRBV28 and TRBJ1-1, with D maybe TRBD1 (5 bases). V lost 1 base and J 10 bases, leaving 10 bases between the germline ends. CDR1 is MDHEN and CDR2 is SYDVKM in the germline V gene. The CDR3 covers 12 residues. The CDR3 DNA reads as TGTGCCAGCAGTTTATTAGGGACGACAGCTTTCTTT. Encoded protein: CASSLLGTTAFF. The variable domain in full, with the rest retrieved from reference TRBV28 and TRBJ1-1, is DVKVTQSSRYLVKRTGEKVFLECVQDMDHENMFWYRQDPGLGLRLIYFSYDVKMKEKGDIPEGYSVSREKKERFSLILESASTNQTSMYLCASSLLGTTAFFGQGTRLTVV.

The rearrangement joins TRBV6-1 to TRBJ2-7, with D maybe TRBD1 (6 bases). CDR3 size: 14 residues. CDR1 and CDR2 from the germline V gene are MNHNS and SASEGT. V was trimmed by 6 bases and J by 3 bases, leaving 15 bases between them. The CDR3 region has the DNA TGTGCCAGCAGAAATACAGGGCTCCTCTACGAGCAGTACTTC. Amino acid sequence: CASRNTGLLYEQYF.

The DNA for the CDR3 is TGTGCCAGCAGCCCCAGATTTAGCGGGAGCACAGATACGCAGTATTTT. Translated: CASSPRFSGSTDTQYF. V usage is TRBV9 and J usage is TRBJ2-3; the match to TRBD2 covers 7 bases. Germline CDR1 SGDLS, CDR2 YYNGEE. The CDR3 covers 16 residues. V shed 4 bases and J 0 bases; nucleotides not matched to a gene: 8.

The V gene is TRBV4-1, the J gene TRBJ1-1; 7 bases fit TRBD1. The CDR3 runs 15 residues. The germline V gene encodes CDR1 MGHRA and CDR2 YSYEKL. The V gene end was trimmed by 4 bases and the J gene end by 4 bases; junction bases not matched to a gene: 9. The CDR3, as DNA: TGCGCCAGCAGCCCACCGACAGGGTTGGTCACTGAAGCTTTCTTT. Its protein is CASSPPTGLVTEAFF.

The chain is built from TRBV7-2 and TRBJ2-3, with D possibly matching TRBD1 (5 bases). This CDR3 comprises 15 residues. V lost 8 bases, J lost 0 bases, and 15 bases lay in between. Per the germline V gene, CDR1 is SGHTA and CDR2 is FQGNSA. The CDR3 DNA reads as TGTGCCAGCCGTCGGCAACAGGCCAGCACAGATACGCAGTATTTT. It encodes CASRRQQASTDTQYF. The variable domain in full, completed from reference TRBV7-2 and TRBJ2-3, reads GAGVSQSPSNKVTEKGKDVELRCDPISGHTALYWYRQSLGQGLEFLIYFQGNSAPDKSGLPSDRFSAERTGGSVSTLTIQRTQQEDSAVYLCASRRQQASTDTQYFGPGTRLTVL.

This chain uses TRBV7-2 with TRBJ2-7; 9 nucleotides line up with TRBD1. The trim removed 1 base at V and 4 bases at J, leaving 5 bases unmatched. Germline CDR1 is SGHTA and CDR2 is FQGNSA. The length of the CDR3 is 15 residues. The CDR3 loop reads CASSLEHRGQYEQYF. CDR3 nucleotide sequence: TGTGCCAGCAGCTTAGAGCACAGGGGGCAATACGAGCAGTACTTC.

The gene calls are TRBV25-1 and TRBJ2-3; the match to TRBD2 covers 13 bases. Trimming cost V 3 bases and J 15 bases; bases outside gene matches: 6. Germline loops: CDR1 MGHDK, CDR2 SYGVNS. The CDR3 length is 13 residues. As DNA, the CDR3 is TGTGCCAGCAGTGATCGGACTAGCGGGAGTGTATATTTT. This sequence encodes CASSDRTSGSVYF.

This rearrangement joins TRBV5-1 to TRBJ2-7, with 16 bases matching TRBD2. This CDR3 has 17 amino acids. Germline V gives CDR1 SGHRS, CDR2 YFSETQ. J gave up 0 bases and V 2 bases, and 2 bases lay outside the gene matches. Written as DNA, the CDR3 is TGCGCCAGCAGCTTCGGGACTAGCGGGAGGGCCTCCTACGAGCAGTACTTC. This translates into CASSFGTSGRASYEQYF.

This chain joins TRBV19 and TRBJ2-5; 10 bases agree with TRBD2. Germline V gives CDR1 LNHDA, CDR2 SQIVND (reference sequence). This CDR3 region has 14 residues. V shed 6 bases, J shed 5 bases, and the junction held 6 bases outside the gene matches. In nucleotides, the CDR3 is TGTGCCAGTAGCCTGGGGACTAGCGTTGAGACCCAGTACTTC. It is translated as CASSLGTSVETQYF.

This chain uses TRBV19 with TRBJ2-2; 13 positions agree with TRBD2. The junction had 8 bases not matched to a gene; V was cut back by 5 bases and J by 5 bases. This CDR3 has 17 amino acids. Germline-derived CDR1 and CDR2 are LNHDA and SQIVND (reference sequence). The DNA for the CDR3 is TGTGCCAGTAGTCTACTAGCGGGAGGGCCGCGAACCGGGGAGCTGTTTTTT. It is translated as CASSLLAGGPRTGELFF.

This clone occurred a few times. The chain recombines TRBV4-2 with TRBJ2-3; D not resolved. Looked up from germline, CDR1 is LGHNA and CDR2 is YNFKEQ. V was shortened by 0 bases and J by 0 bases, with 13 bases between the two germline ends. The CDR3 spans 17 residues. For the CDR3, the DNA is TGTGCCAGCAGCCAAGATCTTGGACGGCTTAGCACAGATACGCAGTATTTT. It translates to CASSQDLGRLSTDTQYF.

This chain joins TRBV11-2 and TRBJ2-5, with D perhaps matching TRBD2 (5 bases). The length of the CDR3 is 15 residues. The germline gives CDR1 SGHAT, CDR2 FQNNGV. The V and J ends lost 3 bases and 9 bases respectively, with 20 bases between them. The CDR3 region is CASSLGFAATGAQYF. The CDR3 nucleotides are TGTGCCAGCAGCTTGGGGTTTGCGGCTACCGGGGCCCAGTACTTC. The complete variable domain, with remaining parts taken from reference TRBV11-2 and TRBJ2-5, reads EAGVAQSPRYKIIEKRQSVAFWCNPISGHATLYWYQQILGQGPKLLIQFQNNGVVDDSQLPKDRFSAERLKGVDSTLKIQPAKLEDSAVYLCASSLGFAATGAQYFGPGTRLLVL.

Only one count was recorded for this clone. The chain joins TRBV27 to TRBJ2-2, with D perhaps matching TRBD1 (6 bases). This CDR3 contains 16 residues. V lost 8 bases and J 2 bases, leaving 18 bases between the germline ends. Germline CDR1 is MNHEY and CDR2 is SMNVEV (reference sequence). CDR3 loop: CASRMLRDTNTGELFF. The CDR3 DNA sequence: TGTGCCAGCCGAATGCTCCGGGACACCAACACCGGGGAGCTGTTTTTT.

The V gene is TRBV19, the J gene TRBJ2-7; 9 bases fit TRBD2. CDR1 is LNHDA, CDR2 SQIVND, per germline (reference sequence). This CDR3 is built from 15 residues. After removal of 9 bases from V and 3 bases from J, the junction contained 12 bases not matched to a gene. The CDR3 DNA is TGTGCCAGGACCCCCCCGGGACTAGCTGTCTACGAGCAGTACTTC. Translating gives CARTPPGLAVYEQYF.

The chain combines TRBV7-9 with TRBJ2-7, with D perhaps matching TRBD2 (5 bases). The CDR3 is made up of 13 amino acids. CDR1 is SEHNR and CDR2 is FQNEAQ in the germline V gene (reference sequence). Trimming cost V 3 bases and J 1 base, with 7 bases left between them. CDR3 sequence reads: CASSFSASYEQYF. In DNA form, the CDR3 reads TGTGCCAGCAGCTTTAGCGCTTCCTACGAGCAGTACTTC.

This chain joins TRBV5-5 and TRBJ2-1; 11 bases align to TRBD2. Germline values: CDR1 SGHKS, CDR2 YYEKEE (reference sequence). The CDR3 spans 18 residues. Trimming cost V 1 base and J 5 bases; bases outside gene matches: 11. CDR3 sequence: CASSLRGSGRARDNEQFF. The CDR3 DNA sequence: TGTGCCAGCAGCTTGAGGGGTAGCGGGAGGGCCAGGGACAATGAGCAGTTCTTC. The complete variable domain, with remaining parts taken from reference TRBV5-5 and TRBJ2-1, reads DAGVTQSPTHLIKTRGQQVTLRCSPISGHKSVSWYQQVLGQGPQFIFQYYEKEERGRGNFPDRFSARQFPNYSSELNVNALLLGDSALYLCASSLRGSGRARDNEQFFGPGTRLTVL.

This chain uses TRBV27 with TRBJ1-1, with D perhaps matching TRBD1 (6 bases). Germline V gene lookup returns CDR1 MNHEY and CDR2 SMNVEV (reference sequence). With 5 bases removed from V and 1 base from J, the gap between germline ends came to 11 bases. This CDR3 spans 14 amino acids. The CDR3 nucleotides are TGTGCCAGCAGTCCCCGGACAGCGAACACTGAAGCTTTCTTT. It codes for CASSPRTANTEAFF.

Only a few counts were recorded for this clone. The CDR3 nucleotides read TGTGCCATCAGCCGGGACAGAGAGGAGCAGTACTTC. Its protein product is CAISRDREEQYF. This chain uses TRBV10-3 with TRBJ2-7; 7 bases are a match to TRBD1. The CDR3 runs to 12 residues. CDR1 ENHRY and CDR2 SYGVKD come from the germline V gene. V shed 6 bases and J 7 bases; nucleotides not matched to a gene: 6.

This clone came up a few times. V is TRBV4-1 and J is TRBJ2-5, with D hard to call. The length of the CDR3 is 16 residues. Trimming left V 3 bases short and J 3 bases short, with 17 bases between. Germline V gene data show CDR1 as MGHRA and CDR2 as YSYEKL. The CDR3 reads CASSQSHLQVEETQYF. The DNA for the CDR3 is TGCGCCAGCAGCCAGTCGCATCTCCAGGTGGAAGAGACCCAGTACTTC.